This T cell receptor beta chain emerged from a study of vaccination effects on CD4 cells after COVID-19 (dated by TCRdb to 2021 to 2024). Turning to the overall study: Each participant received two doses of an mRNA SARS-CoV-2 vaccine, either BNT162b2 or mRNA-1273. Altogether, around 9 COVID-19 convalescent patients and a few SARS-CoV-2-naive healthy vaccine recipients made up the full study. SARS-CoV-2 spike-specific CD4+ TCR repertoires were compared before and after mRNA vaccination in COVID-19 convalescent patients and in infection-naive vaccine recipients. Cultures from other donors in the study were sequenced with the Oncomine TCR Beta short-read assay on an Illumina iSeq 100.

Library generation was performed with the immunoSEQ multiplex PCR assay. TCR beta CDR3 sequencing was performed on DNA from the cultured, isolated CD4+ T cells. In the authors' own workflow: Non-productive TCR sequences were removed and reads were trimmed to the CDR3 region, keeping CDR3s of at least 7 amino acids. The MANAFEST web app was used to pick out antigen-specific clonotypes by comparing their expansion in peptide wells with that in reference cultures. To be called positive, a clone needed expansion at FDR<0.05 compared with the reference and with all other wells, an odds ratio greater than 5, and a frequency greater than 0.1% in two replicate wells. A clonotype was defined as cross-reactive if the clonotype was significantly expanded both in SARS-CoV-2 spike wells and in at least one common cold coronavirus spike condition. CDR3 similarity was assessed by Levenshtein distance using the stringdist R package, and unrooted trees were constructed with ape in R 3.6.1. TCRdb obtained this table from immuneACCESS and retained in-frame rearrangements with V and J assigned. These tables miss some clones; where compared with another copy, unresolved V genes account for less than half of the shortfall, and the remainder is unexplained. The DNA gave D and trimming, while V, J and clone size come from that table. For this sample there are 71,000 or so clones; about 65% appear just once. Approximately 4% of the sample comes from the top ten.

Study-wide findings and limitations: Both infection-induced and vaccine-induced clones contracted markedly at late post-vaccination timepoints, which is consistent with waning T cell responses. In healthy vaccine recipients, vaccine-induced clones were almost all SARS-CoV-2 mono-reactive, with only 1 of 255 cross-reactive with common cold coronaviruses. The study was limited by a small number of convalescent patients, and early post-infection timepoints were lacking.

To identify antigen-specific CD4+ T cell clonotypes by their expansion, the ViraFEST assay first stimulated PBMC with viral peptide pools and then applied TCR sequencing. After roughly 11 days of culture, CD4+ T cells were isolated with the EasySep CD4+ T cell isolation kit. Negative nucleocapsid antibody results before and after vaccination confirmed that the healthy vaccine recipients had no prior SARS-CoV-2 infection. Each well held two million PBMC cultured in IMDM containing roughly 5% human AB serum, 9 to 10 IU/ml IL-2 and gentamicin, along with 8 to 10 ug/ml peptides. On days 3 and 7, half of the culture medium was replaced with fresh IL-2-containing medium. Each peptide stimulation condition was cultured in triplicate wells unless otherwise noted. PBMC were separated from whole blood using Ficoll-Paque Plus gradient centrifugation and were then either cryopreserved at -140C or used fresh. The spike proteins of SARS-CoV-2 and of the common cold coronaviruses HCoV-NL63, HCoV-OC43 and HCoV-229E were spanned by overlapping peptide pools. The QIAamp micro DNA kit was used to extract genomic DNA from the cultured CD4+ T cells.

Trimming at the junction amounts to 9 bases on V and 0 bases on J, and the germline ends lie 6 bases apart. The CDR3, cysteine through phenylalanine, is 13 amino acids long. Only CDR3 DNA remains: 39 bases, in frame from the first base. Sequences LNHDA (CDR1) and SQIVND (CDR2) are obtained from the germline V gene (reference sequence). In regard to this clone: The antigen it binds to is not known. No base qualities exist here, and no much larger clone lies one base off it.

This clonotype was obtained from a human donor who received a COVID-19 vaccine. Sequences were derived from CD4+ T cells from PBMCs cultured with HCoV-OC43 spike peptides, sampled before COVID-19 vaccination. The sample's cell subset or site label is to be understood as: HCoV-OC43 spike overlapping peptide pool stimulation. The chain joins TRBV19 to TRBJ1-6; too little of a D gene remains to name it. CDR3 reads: CARKSSYNSPLHF. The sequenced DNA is TGTGCCAGAAAAAGCTCCTATAATTCACCCCTCCACTTT. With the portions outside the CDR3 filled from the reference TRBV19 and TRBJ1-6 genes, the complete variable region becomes DGGITQSPKYLFRKEGQNVTLSCEQNLNHDAMYWYRQDPGQGLRLIYYSQIVNDFQKGDIAEGYSVSREKKESFPLTVTSAQKNPTAFYLCARKSSYNSPLHFGNGTRLTVT.